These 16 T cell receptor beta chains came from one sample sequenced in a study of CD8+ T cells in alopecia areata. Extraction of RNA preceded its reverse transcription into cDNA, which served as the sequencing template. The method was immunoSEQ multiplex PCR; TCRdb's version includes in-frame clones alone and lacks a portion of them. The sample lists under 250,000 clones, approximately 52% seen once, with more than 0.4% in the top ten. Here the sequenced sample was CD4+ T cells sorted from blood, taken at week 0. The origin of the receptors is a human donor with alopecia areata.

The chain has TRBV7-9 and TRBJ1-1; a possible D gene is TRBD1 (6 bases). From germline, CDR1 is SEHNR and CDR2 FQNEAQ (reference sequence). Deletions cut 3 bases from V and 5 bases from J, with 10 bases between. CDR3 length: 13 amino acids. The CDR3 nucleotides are TGTGCCAGCAGCTTGGACAGCGGTACTGAAGCTTTCTTT. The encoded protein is CASSLDSGTEAFF.

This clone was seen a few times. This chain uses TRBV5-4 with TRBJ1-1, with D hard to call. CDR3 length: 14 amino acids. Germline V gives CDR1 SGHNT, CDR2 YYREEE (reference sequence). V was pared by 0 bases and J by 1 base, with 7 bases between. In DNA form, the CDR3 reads TGTGCCAGCAGCTTGGGTGGGCCGAACACTGAAGCTTTCTTT. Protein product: CASSLGGPNTEAFF. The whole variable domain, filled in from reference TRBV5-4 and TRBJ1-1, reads ETGVTQSPTHLIKTRGQQVTLRCSSQSGHNTVSWYQQALGQGPQFIFQYYREEENGRGNFPPRFSGLQFPNYSSELNVNALELDDSALYLCASSLGGPNTEAFFGQGTRLTVV.

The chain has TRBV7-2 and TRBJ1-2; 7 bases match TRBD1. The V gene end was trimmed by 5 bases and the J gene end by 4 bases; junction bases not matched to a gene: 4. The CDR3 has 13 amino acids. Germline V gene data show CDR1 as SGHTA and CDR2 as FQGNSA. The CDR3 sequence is CASSPGTVYGYTF. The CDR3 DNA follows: TGTGCCAGCAGCCCCGGGACAGTCTATGGCTACACCTTC.

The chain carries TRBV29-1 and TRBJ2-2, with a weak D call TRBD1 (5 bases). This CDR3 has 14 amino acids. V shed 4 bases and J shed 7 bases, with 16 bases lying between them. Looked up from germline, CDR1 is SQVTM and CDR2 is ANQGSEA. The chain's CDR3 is CSVGDATVLGELFF. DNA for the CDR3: TGCAGCGTTGGAGACGCGACAGTCCTCGGGGAGCTGTTTTTT.

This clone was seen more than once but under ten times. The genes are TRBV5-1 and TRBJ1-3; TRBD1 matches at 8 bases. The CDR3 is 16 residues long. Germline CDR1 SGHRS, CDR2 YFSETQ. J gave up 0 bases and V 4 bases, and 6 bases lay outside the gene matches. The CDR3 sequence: CASSAGTGYSGNTIYF. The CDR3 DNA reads TGCGCCAGCAGCGCGGGGACAGGATACTCTGGAAACACCATATATTTT. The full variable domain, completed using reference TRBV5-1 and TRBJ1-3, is KAGVTQTPRYLIKTRGQQVTLSCSPISGHRSVSWYQQTPGQGLQFLFEYFSETQRNKGNFPGRFSGRQFSNSRSEMNVSTLELGDSALYLCASSAGTGYSGNTIYFGEGSWLTVV.

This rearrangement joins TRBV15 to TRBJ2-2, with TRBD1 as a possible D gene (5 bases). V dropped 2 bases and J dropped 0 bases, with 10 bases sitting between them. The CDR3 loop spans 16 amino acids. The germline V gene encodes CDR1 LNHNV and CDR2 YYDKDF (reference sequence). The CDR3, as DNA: TGTGCCACCAGCAGAAGAGACAGATCGAACACCGGGGAGCTGTTTTTT. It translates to CATSRRDRSNTGELFF.

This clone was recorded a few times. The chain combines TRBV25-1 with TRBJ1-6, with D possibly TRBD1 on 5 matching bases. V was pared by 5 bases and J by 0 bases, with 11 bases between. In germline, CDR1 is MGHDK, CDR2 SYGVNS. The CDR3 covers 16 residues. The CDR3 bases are TGTGCCAGCAGTCTCCGACAGAGCTCCTATAATTCACCCCTCCACTTT. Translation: CASSLRQSSYNSPLHF.

CDR3 sequence reads: CASSVGLGGPETQYF. CDR3 bases: TGTGCCAGCAGCGTAGGTTTAGGGGGTCCTGAGACCCAGTACTTC. V and J are TRBV9 and TRBJ2-5, with a possible D match to TRBD1 (6 bases). V lost 0 bases, J lost 5 bases, and 14 bases lay in between. Germline V gene data show CDR1 as SGDLS and CDR2 as YYNGEE. The CDR3 consists of 15 residues.

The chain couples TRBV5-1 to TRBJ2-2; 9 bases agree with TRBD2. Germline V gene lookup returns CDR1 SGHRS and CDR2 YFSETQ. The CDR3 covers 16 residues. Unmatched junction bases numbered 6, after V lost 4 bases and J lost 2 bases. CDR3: CASSPGGTSNTGELFF. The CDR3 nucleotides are TGCGCCAGCAGCCCGGGTGGGACTAGCAACACCGGGGAGCTGTTTTTT.

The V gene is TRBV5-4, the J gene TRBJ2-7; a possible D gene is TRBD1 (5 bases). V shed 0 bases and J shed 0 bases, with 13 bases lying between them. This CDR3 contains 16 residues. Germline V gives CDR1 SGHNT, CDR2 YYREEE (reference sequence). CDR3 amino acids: CASSLEAGISSYEQYF. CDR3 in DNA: TGTGCCAGCAGCTTGGAGGCAGGGATTTCCTCCTACGAGCAGTACTTC.

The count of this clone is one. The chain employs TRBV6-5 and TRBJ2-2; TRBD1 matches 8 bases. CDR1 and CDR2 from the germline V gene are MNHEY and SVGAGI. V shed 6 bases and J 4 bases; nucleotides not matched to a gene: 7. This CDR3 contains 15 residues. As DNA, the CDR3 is TGTGCCAGCAGGAAGACAGGGGCGGGCACCGGGGAGCTGTTTTTT. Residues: CASRKTGAGTGELFF.

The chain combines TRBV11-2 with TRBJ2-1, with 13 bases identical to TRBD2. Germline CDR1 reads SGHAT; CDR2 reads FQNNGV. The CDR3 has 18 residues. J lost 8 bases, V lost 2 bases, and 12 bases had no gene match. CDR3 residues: CASSLIYGLAGVVDEQFF. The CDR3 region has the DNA TGTGCCAGCAGCTTAATATACGGACTAGCGGGAGTAGTGGATGAGCAGTTCTTC.

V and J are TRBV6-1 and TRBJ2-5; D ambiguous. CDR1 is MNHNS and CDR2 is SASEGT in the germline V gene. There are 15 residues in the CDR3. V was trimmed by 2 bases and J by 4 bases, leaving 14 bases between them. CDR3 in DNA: TGTGCCAGCAGTGAATATGACGCCAGGCCAGAGACCCAGTACTTC. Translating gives CASSEYDARPETQYF.

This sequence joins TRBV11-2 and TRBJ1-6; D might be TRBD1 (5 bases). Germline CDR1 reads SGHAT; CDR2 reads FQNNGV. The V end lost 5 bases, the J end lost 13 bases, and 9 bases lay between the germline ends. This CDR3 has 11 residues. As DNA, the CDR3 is TGTGCCAGCAGCCCCTGGGGGCCCCTCCACTTT. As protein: CASSPWGPLHF.

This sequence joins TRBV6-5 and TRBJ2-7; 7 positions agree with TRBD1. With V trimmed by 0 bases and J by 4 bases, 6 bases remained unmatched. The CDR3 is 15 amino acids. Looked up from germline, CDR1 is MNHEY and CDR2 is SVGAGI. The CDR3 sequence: CASSYSGQGEYEQYF. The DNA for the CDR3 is TGTGCCAGCAGTTACTCCGGCCAGGGGGAATACGAGCAGTACTTC.

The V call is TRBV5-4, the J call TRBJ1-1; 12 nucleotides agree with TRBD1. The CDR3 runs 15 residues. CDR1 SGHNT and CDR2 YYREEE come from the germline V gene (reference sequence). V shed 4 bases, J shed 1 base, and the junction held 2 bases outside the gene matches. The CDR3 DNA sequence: TGTGCCAGCAGCGGGACAGGGGGCAGGAACACTGAAGCTTTCTTT. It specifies CASSGTGGRNTEAFF. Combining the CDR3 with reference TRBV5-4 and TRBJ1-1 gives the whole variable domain ETGVTQSPTHLIKTRGQQVTLRCSSQSGHNTVSWYQQALGQGPQFIFQYYREEENGRGNFPPRFSGLQFPNYSSELNVNALELDDSALYLCASSGTGGRNTEAFFGQGTRLTVV.